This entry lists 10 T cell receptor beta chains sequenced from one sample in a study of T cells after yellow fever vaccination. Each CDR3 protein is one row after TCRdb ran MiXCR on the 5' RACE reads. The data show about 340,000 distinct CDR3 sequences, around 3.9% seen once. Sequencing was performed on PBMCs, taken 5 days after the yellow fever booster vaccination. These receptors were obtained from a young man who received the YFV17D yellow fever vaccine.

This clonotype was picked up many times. This chain's CDR3 is CASRVMARNTQYF. The CDR3 nucleotides read TGTGCCAGCAGGGTCATGGCCAGGAATACGCAGTATTTT. The chain carries TRBV6-2 or TRBV6-3 and TRBJ2-3; D ambiguous. Germline CDR1 reads MNHEY; CDR2 reads SVGEGT. V was pared by 6 bases and J by 7 bases, with 14 bases between. This CDR3 region has 13 residues.

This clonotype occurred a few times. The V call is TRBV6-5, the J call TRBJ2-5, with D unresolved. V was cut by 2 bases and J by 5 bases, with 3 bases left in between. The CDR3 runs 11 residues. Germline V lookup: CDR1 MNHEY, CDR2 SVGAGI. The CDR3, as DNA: TGTGCCAGCAGTTACGATGAGACCCAGTACTTC. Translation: CASSYDETQYF.

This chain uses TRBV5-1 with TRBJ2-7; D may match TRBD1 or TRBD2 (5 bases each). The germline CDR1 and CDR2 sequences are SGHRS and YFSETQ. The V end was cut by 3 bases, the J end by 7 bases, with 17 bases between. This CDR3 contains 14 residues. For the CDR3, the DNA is TGCGCCAGCAGCTCAAGGACTGGGGCCTGGGAGCAGTACTTC. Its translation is CASSSRTGAWEQYF. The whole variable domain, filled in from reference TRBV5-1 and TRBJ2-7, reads KAGVTQTPRYLIKTRGQQVTLSCSPISGHRSVSWYQQTPGQGLQFLFEYFSETQRNKGNFPGRFSGRQFSNSRSEMNVSTLELGDSALYLCASSSRTGAWEQYFGPGTRLTVT.

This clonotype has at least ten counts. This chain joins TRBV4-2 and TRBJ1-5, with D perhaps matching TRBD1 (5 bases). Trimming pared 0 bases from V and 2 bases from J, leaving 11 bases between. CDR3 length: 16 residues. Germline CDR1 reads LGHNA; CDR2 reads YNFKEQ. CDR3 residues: CASSQEVGDGNQPQHF. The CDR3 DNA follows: TGTGCCAGCAGCCAAGAGGTGGGGGACGGCAATCAGCCCCAGCATTTT.

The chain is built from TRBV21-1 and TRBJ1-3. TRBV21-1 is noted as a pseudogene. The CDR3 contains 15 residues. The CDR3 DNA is TGTGCCAGCAGTAAGAATCCCTCACTTGGAAACACCATATATTTT. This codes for CASSKNPSLGNTIYF.

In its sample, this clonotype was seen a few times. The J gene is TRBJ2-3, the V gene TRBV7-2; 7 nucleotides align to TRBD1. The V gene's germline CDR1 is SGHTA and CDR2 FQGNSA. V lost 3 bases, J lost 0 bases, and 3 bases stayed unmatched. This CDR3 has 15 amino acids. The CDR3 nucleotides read TGTGCCAGCAGCTTCGACAGGGTTAGCACAGATACGCAGTATTTT. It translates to CASSFDRVSTDTQYF.

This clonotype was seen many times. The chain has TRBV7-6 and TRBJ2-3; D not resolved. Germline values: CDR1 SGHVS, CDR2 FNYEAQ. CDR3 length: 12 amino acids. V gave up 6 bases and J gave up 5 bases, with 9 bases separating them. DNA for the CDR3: TGTGCCAGCAGATCCGACGGAGATACGCAGTATTTT. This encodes CASRSDGDTQYF.

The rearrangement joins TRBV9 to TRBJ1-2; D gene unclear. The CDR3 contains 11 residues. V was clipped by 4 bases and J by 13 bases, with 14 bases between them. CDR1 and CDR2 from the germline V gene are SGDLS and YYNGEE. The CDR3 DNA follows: TGTGCCAGCAGCACCCCGGGTGCGTGCACCTTC. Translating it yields CASSTPGACTF.

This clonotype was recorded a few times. CDR3 in DNA: TGTGCCAGCAGTTTAACCCAGGGAGCTGAAGCTTTCTTT. This encodes CASSLTQGAEAFF. V is TRBV12-3 or TRBV12-4 and J is TRBJ1-1; D possibly corresponds to TRBD1 (5 bases). Trimming took 2 bases from V and 6 from J, leaving 10 bases between them. This CDR3 comprises 13 residues.

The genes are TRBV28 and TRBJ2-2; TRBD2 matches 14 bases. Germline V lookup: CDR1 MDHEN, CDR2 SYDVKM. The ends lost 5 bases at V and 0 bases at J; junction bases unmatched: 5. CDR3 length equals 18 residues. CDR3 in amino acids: CASSPGLAGGPNTGELFF. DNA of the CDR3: TGTGCCAGCAGTCCCGGACTAGCGGGGGGCCCGAACACCGGGGAGCTGTTTTTT.